This T cell receptor (beta chain) derives from a study of CXCR3-negative and CXCR3-positive naive CD8 T cells. It was by 5' RACE with UMI labels that the TRB cDNA libraries were prepared. Reprocessing the 5' RACE reads, TCRdb reports a single entry for every CDR3 protein and omits DNA. The data show more than 45,000 distinct CDR3 sequences, and the top ten clones hold about 0.4%. The CDR3 totals 17 residues. Germline values: CDR1 SGHTA, CDR2 FQGNSA. Input material: naive CXCR3- CD8+ T cells from blood. Subset noted: CD45RO-CCR7+CD27+CD95- naive CD8+ T cells lacking CXCR3 (TNR3-). The chain links TRBV7-2 to TRBJ2-2; with no DNA, the TCRdb D assignment of TRBD2 cannot be verified. The clonotype originates from a human donor in good health. Some clones in this sample may be carry-over from other donors' samples. This CDR3 reads CASSSSGLAGGPGELFF.